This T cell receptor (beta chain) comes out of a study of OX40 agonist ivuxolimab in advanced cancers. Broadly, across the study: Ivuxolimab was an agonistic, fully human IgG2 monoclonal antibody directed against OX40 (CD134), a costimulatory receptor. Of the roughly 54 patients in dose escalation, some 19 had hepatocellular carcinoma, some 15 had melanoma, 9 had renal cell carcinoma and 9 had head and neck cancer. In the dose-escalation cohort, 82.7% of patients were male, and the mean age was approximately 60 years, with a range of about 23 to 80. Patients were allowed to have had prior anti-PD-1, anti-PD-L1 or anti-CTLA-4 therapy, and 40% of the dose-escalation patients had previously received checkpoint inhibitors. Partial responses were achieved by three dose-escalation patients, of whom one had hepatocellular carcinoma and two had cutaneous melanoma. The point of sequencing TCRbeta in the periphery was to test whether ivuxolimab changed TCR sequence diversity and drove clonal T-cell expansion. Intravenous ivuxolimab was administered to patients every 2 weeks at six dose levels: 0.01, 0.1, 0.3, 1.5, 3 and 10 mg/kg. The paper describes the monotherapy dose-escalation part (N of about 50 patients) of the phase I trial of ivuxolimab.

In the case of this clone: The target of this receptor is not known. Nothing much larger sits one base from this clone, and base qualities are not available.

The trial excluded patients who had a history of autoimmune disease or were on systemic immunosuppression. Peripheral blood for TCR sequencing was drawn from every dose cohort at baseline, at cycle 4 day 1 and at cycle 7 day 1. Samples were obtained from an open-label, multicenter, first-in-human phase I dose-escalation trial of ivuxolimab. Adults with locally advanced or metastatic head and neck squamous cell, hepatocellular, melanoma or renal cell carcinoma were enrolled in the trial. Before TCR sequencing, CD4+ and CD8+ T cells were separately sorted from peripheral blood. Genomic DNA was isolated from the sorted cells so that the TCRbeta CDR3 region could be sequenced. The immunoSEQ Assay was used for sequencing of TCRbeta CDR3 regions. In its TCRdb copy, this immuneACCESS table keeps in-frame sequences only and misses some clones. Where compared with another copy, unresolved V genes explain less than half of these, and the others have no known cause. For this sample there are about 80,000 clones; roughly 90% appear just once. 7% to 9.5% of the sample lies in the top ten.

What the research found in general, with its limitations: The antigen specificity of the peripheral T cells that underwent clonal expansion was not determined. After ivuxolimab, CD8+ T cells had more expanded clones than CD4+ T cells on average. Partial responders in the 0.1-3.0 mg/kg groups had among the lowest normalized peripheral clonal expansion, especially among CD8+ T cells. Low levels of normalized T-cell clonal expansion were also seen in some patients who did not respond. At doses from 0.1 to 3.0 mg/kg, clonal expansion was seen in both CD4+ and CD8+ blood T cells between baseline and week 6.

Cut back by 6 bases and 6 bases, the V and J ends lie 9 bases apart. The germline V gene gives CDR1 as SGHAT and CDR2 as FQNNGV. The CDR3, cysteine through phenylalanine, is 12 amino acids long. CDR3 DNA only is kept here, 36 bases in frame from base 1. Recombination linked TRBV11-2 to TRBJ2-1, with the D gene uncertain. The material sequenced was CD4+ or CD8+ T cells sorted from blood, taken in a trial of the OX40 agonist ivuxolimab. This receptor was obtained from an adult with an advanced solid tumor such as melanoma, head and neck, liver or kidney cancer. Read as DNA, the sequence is TGTGCCAGCAGGGACCGCGCCAATGAGCAGTTCTTC. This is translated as CASRDRANEQFF.